A single sample is the source of the 25 T cell receptor beta chains below, sequenced in a study of metastatic and nonmetastatic thyroid tumors. Thyroid surgery was performed in patients who had received no treatment beforehand. TCRdb re-called the PCR reads via MiXCR. The sample lists 25,000 to 30,000 clones, around a quarter occurring once. Sequenced material: blood. Every receptor here comes from a female donor with papillary thyroid cancer or a benign thyroid nodule (not recorded which). Some clones in this sample may be carry-over from other donors' samples.

This clone came up a few times. A much larger clone is a single base away; this may be a read error. Other DNA variants within this sample encode the same CDR3. V is TRBV24-1 and J is TRBJ2-3, with D perhaps TRBD1 or TRBD2 (5 bases each). The length of the CDR3 is 13 residues. CDR1 and CDR2 from the germline V gene are KGHDR and SFDVKD. V gave up 4 bases and J gave up 9 bases, with 13 bases separating them. The CDR3 sequence is CATSEPAGTTQYF. The CDR3 nucleotides read TGTGCCACCAGTGAGCCTGCCGGGACGACGCAGTATTTT.

As for this clone: In the same sample, other DNA sequences code for this CDR3. This chain joins TRBV6-2 or TRBV6-3 and TRBJ2-6, with D perhaps TRBD1 (5 bases). V lost 10 bases and J lost 0, with 16 bases in between. This CDR3 spans 16 amino acids. Germline CDR1 MNHEY, CDR2 SVGEGT. CDR3: CATRAVALSGANVLTF. CDR3 nucleotide sequence: TGTGCCACCAGGGCAGTGGCCCTCTCTGGGGCCAACGTCCTGACTTTC.

This clone appeared many times. The chain joins TRBV5-1 to TRBJ2-1, with TRBD2 identical over 12 bases. The CDR3 covers 15 residues. Germline CDR1 and CDR2: SGHRS and YFSETQ. V dropped 6 bases and J dropped 7; count of bases not matched to a gene: 8. Written as DNA, the CDR3 is TGCGCCAGCAATGACGGGACTAGCGGGCCAAATGAGCAGTTCTTC. Amino acid sequence: CASNDGTSGPNEQFF.

This clone has ten or more counts. The chain carries TRBV6-4 and TRBJ2-1, with D tentatively TRBD2 (5 bases). The germline V and J ends were trimmed by 0 bases and 2 bases, with 8 bases remaining between them. The germline V gene encodes CDR1 MRHNA and CDR2 SNTAGT. This CDR3 contains 15 residues. CDR3 sequence: CASSDSSGPYNEQFF. Written as DNA, the CDR3 is TGTGCCAGCAGTGACTCCAGCGGACCCTACAATGAGCAGTTCTTC.

A note on this clone: A read error is possible here, since a much larger clone lies one base away. The genes are TRBV29-1 and TRBJ1-2; D is ambiguous. Germline V gene data show CDR1 as SQVTM and CDR2 as ANQGSEA. The V and J ends lost 3 bases and 8 bases respectively, with 7 bases between them. This CDR3 contains 10 residues. The CDR3 reads CSVDGKGYTF. In DNA form, the CDR3 reads TGCAGCGTTGATGGGAAGGGCTACACCTTC.

As regards this clone: An end of the junction does not agree with germline; a read error may underlie this. The chain carries TRBV9 and TRBJ1-2, with a weak D call TRBD1 (6 bases). The CDR3 spans 15 residues. Germline V gives CDR1 SGDLS, CDR2 YYNGEE. The CDR3 DNA reads TGTGACAGCAGCGTAGGGCTGGGGGCGCGCTATGGCTACACCTTC. Residues: CDSSVGLGARYGYTF. Using reference TRBV9 and TRBJ1-2 for the parts outside the CDR3, the full variable domain is DSGVTQTPKHLITATGQRVTLRCSPRSGDLSVYWYQQSLDQGLQFLIQYYNGEERAKGNILERFSAQQFPDLHSELNLSSLELGDSALYFCDSSVGLGARYGYTFGSGTRLTVV.

This clone has at least ten counts. The rearrangement joins TRBV20-1 to TRBJ2-7; 13 nucleotides agree with TRBD2. With V trimmed by 5 bases and J by 5 bases, 12 bases remained unmatched. This CDR3 comprises 16 residues. Germline V gene lookup returns CDR1 DFQATT and CDR2 SNEGSKA (reference sequence). The CDR3 sequence is CSAPRSIGTSGNEQYF. The DNA for the CDR3 is TGCAGTGCTCCTCGATCGATCGGGACTAGCGGGAACGAGCAGTACTTC.

This rearrangement joins TRBV11-3 to TRBJ2-7, with a tentative D call TRBD1 (6 bases). Germline lookup yields CDR1 SGHNT and CDR2 YENEEA. The CDR3 is made up of 14 amino acids. V was shortened by 4 bases and J by 2 bases, with 12 bases between the two germline ends. The CDR3 sequence: CASSSYRAAYEQYF. The CDR3 DNA reads as TGTGCCAGCAGCTCGTACAGGGCCGCCTACGAGCAGTACTTC.

This clone came up many times. The chain has TRBV5-1 and TRBJ2-1; TRBD2 agrees at 10 bases. This CDR3 region has 15 residues. V lost 0 bases, J lost 10 bases, and 7 bases stayed unmatched. Germline values: CDR1 SGHRS, CDR2 YFSETQ. The CDR3 bases are TGCGCCAGCAGCTTGGAAGCGGGAGGGCCTGTGGAGCAGTTCTTC. It specifies CASSLEAGGPVEQFF.

There are a few counts of this clone. This clone may be a read error of a much larger clone one base away. This sequence joins TRBV29-1 and TRBJ1-5, with a possible D match to TRBD1 (6 bases). Germline V gene lookup returns CDR1 SQVTM and CDR2 ANQGSEA. The CDR3 has 12 residues. With 7 bases removed from V and 5 bases from J, the gap between germline ends came to 12 bases. The CDR3 bases are TGCAGCGCGGGACACCATGATCAGCCCCAGCATTTT. Protein sequence: CSAGHHDQPQHF. The variable domain in full, completed from reference TRBV29-1 and TRBJ1-5, reads SAVISQKPSRDICQRGTSLTIQCQVDSQVTMMFWYRQQPGQSLTLIATANQGSEATYESGFVIDKFPISRPNLTFSTLTVSNMSPEDSSIYLCSAGHHDQPQHFGDGTRLSIL.

This clone was seen at least ten times. The J gene is TRBJ2-7, the V gene TRBV7-9; D perhaps matches TRBD2 (6 bases). The length of the CDR3 is 12 residues. The V end was cut by 3 bases, the J end by 7 bases, with 10 bases between. Germline values: CDR1 SEHNR, CDR2 FQNEAQ (reference sequence). CDR3 sequence reads: CASSFLAGEQYF. Written as DNA, the CDR3 is TGTGCCAGCAGCTTTCTCGCGGGAGAGCAGTACTTC.

J is TRBJ2-3 and V is TRBV24-1; D is ambiguous. Germline loops: CDR1 KGHDR, CDR2 SFDVKD. The CDR3 consists of 15 residues. Between the trimmed V and J ends, which lost 2 bases and 1 base, there was a span of 9 bases. CDR3 in DNA: TGTGCCACCAGTGATTCGAGTCAGGGCACAGATACGCAGTATTTT. As protein: CATSDSSQGTDTQYF.

In this sample, this clone turned up many times. This rearrangement joins TRBV7-2 to TRBJ2-3, with TRBD2 identical over 8 bases. Germline V gene lookup returns CDR1 SGHTA and CDR2 FQGNSA. Trimming cost V 8 bases and J 5 bases; bases outside gene matches: 12. The CDR3 consists of 15 residues. This CDR3 reads CASLRGGRMVDTQYF. The CDR3 DNA reads as TGTGCCAGCCTTCGTGGCGGGAGGATGGTAGATACGCAGTATTTT.

This chain uses TRBV6-5 with TRBJ2-1; D uncertain. Trimming removed 5 bases at V and 4 bases at J, with 9 bases between. CDR1 MNHEY and CDR2 SVGAGI come from the germline V gene. The CDR3 consists of 13 residues. CDR3 nucleotide sequence: TGTGCCAGCAGTACCCGACCGTACAATGAGCAGTTCTTC. It translates to CASSTRPYNEQFF.

This clone counts as medium-sized. The V and J genes are TRBV4-3 and TRBJ2-7, with 9 bases matching TRBD2. Per germline, CDR1 LGHNA and CDR2 YSLEER. V trimming: 3 bases; J trimming: 4 bases; junction bases outside the gene matches: 10. The CDR3 length is 16 residues. CDR3 DNA: TGCGCCAGCAGCCATATACCTGGGACTAGCAGATACGAGCAGTACTTC. Its protein product is CASSHIPGTSRYEQYF.

This clone was observed a handful of times. One base away lies a much larger clone, so this may be a sequencing read error. Within the sample, other DNA sequences also encode this same CDR3. The V and J genes are TRBV5-8 and TRBJ2-3; D is undetermined. The germline V gene encodes CDR1 SGHTS and CDR2 YDEGEE. Trimming cost V 5 bases and J 2 bases, with 12 bases left between them. CDR3 length equals 14 residues. The CDR3, as DNA: TGTGCCAGCAGTCCGAGCCCGTACACAGATACGCAGTATTTT. As protein: CASSPSPYTDTQYF.

This clone has at least ten counts. The rearrangement joins TRBV4-1 to TRBJ2-7, with 13 bases identical to TRBD2. CDR1 and CDR2 from the germline V gene are MGHRA and YSYEKL. The ends lost 0 bases at V and 1 base at J; junction bases unmatched: 9. The length of the CDR3 is 19 residues. CDR3 protein: CASSQELPGLAGQSYEQYF. The DNA of the CDR3 is TGCGCCAGCAGCCAAGAACTCCCGGGACTAGCGGGACAATCCTACGAGCAGTACTTC.

The J gene is TRBJ2-1, the V gene TRBV6-2 or TRBV6-3, with D unresolved. CDR3 length: 15 amino acids. V gave up 6 bases and J gave up 3 bases, with 15 bases separating them. Looked up from germline, CDR1 is MNHEY and CDR2 is SVGEGT. In DNA form, the CDR3 reads TGTGCCAGCAGGGCCTCAGCTGGAGTCTACAATGAGCAGTTCTTC. It translates to CASRASAGVYNEQFF.

This clone was recorded a few times. This chain connects TRBV20-1 to TRBJ2-7, with 12 bases that match TRBD2. The CDR3 loop spans 14 amino acids. CDR1 and CDR2 (germline): DFQATT, SNEGSKA (reference sequence). Unmatched junction bases numbered 3, after V lost 4 bases and J lost 2 bases. CDR3 nucleotide sequence: TGCAGTGCTAAAGGACTAGCGGGGACCTACGAGCAGTACTTC. The encoded protein is CSAKGLAGTYEQYF.

The rearrangement joins TRBV27 to TRBJ1-5, with D unclear. This CDR3 region has 13 residues. Trimming pared 6 bases from V and 3 bases from J, leaving 9 bases between. Germline V gene sequence: CDR1 MNHEY, CDR2 SMNVEV (reference sequence). CDR3 sequence: CASSPGYNQPQHF. The CDR3 region has the DNA TGTGCCAGCAGCCCAGGATACAATCAGCCCCAGCATTTT.

The rearrangement uses TRBV18 and TRBJ2-7, with TRBD2 matching over 11 bases. J lost 7 bases, V lost 1 base, and 12 bases had no gene match. Germline V lookup: CDR1 KGHSH, CDR2 LQKENI. The length of the CDR3 is 17 residues. CDR3: CASSPRIGTSGSGEQYF. DNA for the CDR3: TGTGCCAGCTCACCACGCATCGGTACTAGCGGGAGTGGGGAGCAGTACTTC.

This clone was seen repeatedly, ten times or more. Other DNA variants within this sample encode the same CDR3. The genes are TRBV24-1 and TRBJ2-1, with 11 bases identical to TRBD2. The germline gives CDR1 KGHDR, CDR2 SFDVKD. The length of the CDR3 is 16 residues. After removal of 0 bases from V and 6 bases from J, the junction contained 3 bases not matched to a gene. This CDR3 is CATSDLGLAGFNEQFF. In DNA form, the CDR3 reads TGTGCCACCAGTGATTTGGGACTAGCGGGCTTCAATGAGCAGTTCTTC.

V is TRBV6-2 or TRBV6-3 and J is TRBJ2-7; 9 nucleotides line up with TRBD2. Germline V gives CDR1 MNHEY, CDR2 SVGEGT. With V trimmed by 6 bases and J by 3 bases, 21 bases remained unmatched. The CDR3 spans 19 residues. Written as DNA, the CDR3 is TGTGCCAGCAGACTGAATAGCGGGAGTCTCGGGGCAGGTCACTACGAGCAGTACTTC. Its translation: CASRLNSGSLGAGHYEQYF.

This clone was detected only a few times. The chain combines TRBV19 with TRBJ2-7; 8 nucleotides line up with TRBD1. The J segment lost 0 bases and the V segment lost 3 bases, leaving 4 bases of the junction unmatched. From germline, CDR1 is LNHDA and CDR2 SQIVND (reference sequence). CDR3 length: 15 residues. CDR3 sequence reads: CASSISRGPSYEQYF. Written as DNA, the CDR3 is TGTGCCAGTAGTATCTCCAGGGGGCCCTCCTACGAGCAGTACTTC.

Many counts were recorded for this clone. The rearrangement links TRBV5-1 to TRBJ2-5; possibly TRBD1 for D (6 bases). The ends were cut back, 3 bases at V and 2 bases at J, with 8 bases in the middle. The CDR3 has 13 amino acids. From germline, CDR1 is SGHRS and CDR2 YFSETQ. CDR3 nucleotide sequence: TGCGCCAGCAGCTGGACAGATCAAGAGACCCAGTACTTC. Its translation is CASSWTDQETQYF.